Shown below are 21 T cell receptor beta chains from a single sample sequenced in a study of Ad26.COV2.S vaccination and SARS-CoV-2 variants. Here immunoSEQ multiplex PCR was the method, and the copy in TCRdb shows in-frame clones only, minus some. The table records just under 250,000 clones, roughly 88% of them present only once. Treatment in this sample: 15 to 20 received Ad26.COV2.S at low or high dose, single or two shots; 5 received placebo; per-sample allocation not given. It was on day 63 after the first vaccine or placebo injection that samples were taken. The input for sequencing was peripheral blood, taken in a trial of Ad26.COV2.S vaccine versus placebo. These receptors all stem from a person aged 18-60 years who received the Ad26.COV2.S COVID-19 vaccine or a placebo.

This chain's CDR3 is CASSFSEYGYTF. The CDR3, as DNA: TGTGCCAGCAGTTTCTCCGAATATGGCTACACCTTC. This chain joins TRBV28 and TRBJ1-2; the D is unclear. CDR1 and CDR2 (germline): MDHEN, SYDVKM. There are 12 residues in the CDR3. With 3 bases removed from V and 5 bases from J, the gap between germline ends came to 7 bases.

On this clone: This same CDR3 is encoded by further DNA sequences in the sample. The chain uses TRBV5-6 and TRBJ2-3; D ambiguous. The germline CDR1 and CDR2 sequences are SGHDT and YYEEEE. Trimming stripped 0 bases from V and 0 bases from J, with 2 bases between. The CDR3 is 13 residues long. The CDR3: CASSLGSTDTQYF. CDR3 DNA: TGTGCCAGCAGCTTGGGGAGCACAGATACGCAGTATTTT. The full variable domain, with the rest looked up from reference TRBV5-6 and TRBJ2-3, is DAGVTQSPTHLIKTRGQQVTLRCSPKSGHDTVSWYQQALGQGPQFIFQYYEEEERQRGNFPDRFSGHQFPNYSSELNVNALLLGDSALYLCASSLGSTDTQYFGPGTRLTVL.

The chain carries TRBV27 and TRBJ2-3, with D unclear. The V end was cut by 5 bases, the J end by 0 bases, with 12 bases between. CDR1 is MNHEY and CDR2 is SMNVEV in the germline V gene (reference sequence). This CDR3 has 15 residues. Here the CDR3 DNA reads TGTGCCAGCAGTACGCCCTGGTCCAGCACAGATACGCAGTATTTT. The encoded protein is CASSTPWSSTDTQYF.

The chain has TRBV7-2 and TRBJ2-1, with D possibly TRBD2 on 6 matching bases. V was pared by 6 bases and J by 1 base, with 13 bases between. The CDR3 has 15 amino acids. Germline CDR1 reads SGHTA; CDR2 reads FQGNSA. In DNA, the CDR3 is TGTGCCAGCAGTAGTGCGGGGCCATCCTACAATGAGCAGTTCTTC. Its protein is CASSSAGPSYNEQFF.

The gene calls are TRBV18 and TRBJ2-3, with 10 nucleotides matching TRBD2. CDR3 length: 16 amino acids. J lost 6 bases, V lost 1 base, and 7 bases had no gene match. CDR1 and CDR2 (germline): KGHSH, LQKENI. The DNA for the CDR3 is TGTGCCAGCTCACCACTACTAGCGGGATCGGGGGATACGCAGTATTTT. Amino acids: CASSPLLAGSGDTQYF.

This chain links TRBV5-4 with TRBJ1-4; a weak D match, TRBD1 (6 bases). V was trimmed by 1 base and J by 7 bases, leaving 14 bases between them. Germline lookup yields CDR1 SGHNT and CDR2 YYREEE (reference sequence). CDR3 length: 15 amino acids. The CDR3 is CASSLLTQGSEKLFF. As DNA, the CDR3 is TGTGCCAGCAGCTTGCTTACTCAGGGGAGTGAAAAACTGTTTTTT.

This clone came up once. Written as DNA, the CDR3 is TGTGCCAGCAGCAGGACTAGCGGGGGGCTCACAGATACGCAGTATTTT. It specifies CASSRTSGGLTDTQYF. This chain uses TRBV7-9 with TRBJ2-3; 14 positions match TRBD2. The J segment lost 2 bases and the V segment lost 5 bases, leaving 3 bases of the junction unmatched. The germline CDR1 and CDR2 sequences are SEHNR and FQNEAQ (reference sequence). The CDR3 runs 16 residues.

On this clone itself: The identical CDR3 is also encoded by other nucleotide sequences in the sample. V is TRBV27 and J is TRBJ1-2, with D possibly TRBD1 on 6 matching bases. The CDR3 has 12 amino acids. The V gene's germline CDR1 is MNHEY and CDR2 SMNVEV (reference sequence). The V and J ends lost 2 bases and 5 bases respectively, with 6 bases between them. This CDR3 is CASSLRGYGYTF. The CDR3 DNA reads TGTGCCAGCAGTTTAAGGGGGTATGGCTACACCTTC.

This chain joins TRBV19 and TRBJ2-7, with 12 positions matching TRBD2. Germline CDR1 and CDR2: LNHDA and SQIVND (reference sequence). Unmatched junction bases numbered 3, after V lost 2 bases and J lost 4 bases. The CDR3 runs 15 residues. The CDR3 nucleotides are TGTGCCAGTAGTATATCCGGGACTAGCGGGTACGAGCAGTACTTC. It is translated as CASSISGTSGYEQYF.

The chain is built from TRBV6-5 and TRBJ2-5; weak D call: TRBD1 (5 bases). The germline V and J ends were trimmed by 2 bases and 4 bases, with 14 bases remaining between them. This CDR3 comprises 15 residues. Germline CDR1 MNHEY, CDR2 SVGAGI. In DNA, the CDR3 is TGTGCCAGCAGTTACGGGGCCTGGAGCTCAGAGACCCAGTACTTC. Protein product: CASSYGAWSSETQYF.

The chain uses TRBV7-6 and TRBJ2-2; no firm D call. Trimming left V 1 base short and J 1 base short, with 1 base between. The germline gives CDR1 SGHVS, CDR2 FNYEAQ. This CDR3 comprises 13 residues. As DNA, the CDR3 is TGTGCCAGCAGCTTAGGGAACACCGGGGAGCTGTTTTTT. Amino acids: CASSLGNTGELFF.

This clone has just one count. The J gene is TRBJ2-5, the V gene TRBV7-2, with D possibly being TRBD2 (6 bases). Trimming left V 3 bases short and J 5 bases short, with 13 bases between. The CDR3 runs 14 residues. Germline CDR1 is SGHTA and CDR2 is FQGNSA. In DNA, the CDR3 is TGTGCCAGCAGCTTTGGAGGGGCCGGGGAGACCCAGTACTTC. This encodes CASSFGGAGETQYF.

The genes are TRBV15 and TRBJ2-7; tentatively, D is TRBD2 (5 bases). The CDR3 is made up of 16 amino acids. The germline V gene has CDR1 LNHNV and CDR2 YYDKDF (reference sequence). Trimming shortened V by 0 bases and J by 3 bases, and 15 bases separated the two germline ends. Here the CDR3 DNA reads TGTGCCACCAGCAGAGAAGCCCCTGGACTCATCTACGAGCAGTACTTC. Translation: CATSREAPGLIYEQYF.

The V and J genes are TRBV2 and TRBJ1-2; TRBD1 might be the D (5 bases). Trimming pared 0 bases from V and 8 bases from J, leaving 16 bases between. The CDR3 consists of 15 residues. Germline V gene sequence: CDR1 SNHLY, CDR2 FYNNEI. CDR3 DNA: TGTGCCAGCAGTGAAGCTACAGGTAGTTGGTACGGCTACACCTTC. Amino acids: CASSEATGSWYGYTF.

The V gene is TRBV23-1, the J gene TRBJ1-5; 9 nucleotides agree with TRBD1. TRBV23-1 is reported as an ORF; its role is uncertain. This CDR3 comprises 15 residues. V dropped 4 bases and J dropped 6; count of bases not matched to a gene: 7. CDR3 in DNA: TGCGCCAGCAGTCGAGGGGACAGGGAAGGTCAGCCCCAGCATTTT. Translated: CASSRGDREGQPQHF.

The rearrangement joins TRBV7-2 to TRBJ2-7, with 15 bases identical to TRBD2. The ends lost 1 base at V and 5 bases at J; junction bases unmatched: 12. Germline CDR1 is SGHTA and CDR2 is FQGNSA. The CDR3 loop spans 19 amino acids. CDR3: CASSLVAGLAGGRGHEQYF. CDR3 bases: TGTGCCAGCAGCTTAGTGGCGGGACTAGCGGGAGGACGGGGCCACGAGCAGTACTTC.

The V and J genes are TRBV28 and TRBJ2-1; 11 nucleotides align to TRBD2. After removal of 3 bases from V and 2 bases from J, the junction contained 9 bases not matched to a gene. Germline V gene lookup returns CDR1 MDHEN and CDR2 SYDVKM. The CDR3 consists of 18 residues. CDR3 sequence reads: CASSLSPSGRRTYNEQFF. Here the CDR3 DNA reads TGTGCCAGCAGTTTGTCTCCTAGCGGGAGGAGAACCTACAATGAGCAGTTCTTC.

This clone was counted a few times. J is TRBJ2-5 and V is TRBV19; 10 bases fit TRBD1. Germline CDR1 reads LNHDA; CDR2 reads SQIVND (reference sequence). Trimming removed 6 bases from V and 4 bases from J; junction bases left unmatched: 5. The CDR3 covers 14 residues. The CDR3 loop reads CASRSTGGGETQYF. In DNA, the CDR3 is TGTGCCAGTAGATCGACAGGGGGCGGAGAGACCCAGTACTTC.

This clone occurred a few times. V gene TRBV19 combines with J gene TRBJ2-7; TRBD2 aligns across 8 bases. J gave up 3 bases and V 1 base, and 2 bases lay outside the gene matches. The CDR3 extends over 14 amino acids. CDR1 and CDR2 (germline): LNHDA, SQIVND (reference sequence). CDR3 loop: CASSIVLADYEQYF. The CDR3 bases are TGTGCCAGTAGTATAGTACTAGCGGACTACGAGCAGTACTTC.

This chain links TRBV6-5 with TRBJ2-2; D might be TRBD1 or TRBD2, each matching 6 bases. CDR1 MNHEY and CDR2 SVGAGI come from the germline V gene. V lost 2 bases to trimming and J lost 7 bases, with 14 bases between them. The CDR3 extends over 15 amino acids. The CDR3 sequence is CASSYPFGGDGELFF. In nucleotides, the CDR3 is TGTGCCAGCAGTTACCCCTTCGGGGGCGACGGGGAGCTGTTTTTT.

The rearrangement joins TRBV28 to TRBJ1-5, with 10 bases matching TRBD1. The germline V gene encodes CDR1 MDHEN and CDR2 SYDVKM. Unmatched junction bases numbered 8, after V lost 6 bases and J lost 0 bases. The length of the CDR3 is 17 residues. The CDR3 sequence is CASRRTGGAYSNQPQHF. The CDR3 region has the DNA TGTGCCAGCAGGCGGACAGGGGGAGCTTATAGCAATCAGCCCCAGCATTTT.